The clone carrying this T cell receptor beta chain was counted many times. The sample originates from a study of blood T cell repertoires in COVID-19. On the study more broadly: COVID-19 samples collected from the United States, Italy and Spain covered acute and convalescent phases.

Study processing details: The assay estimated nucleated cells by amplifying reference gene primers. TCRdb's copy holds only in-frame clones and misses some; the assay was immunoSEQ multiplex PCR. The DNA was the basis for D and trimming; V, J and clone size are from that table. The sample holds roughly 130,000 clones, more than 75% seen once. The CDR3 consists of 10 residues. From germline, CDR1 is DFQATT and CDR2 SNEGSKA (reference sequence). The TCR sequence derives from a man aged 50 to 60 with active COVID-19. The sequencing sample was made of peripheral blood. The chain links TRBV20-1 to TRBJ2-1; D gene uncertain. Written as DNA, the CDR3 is TGCGCGGCGAGTTACAATGAGCAGTTCTTC. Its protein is CAASYNEQFF.